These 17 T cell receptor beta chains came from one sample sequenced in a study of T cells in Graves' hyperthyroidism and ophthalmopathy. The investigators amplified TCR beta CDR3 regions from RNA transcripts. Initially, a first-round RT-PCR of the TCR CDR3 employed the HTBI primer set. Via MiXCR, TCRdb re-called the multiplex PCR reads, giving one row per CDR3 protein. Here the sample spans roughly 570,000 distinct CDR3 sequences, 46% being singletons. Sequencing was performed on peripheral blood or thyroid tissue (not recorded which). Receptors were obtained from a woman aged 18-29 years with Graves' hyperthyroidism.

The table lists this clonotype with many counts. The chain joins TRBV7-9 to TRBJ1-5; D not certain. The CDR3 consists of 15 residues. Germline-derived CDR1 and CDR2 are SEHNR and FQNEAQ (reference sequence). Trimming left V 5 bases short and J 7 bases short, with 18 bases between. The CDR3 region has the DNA TGTGCCAGCAGCAACAGCTACGGGCTTGAACAGCCCCAGCATTTT. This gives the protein CASSNSYGLEQPQHF.

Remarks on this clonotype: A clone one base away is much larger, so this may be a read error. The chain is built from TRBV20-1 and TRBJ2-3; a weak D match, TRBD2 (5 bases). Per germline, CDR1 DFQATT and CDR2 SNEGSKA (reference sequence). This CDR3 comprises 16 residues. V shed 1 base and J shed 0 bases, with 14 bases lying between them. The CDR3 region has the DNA TGCAGTGCTAGAGGACTAACGGTGACTAGCACAGATACGCAGTATTTT. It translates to CSARGLTVTSTDTQYF.

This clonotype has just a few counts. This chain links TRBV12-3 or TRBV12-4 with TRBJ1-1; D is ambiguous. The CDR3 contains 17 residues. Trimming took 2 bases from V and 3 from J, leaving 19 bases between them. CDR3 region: CASSLRLGSGGDTEAFF. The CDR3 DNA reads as TGTGCCAGCAGTTTAAGGCTAGGGAGCGGTGGGGACACTGAAGCTTTCTTT.

In DNA, the CDR3 is TGTGCCAGCAGTGCATTGACAGGCCAAGAGACCCAGTACTTC. It encodes CASSALTGQETQYF. The chain uses TRBV12-3 or TRBV12-4 and TRBJ2-5, with a tentative D call TRBD1 (6 bases). The CDR3 sequence is 14 residues long. The V end was cut by 5 bases, the J end by 1 base, with 11 bases between.

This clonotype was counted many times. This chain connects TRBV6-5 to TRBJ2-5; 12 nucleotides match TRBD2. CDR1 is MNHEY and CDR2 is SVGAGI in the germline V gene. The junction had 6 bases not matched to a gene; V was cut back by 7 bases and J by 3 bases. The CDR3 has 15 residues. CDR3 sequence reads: CASTLRLAGEETQYF. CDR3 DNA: TGTGCCAGCACCTTGAGACTAGCGGGAGAAGAGACCCAGTACTTC.

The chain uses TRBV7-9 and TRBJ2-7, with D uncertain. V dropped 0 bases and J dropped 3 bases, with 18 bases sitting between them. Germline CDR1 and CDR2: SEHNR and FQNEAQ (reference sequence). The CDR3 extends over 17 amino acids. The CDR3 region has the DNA TGTGCCAGCAGCTTAGCCGGCTCGACGGGCAAGAGCTACGAGCAGTACTTC. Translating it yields CASSLAGSTGKSYEQYF.

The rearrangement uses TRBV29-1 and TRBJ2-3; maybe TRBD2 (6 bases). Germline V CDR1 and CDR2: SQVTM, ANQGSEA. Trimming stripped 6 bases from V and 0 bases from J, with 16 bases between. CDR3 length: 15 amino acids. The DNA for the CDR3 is TGCAGCGTCTTACGGGACTCGACGAGCACAGATACGCAGTATTTT. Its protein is CSVLRDSTSTDTQYF.

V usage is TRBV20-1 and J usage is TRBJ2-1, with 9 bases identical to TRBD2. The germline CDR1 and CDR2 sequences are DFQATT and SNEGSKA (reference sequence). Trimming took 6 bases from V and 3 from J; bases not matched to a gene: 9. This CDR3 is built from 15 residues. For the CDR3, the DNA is TGCAGTGCCCGTGGCGGGAGGGCCGGCTACAATGAGCAGTTCTTC. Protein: CSARGGRAGYNEQFF.

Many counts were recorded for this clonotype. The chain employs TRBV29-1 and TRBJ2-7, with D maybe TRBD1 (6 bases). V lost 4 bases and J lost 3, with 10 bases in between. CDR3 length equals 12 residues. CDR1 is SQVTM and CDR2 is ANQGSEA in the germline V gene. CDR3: CSVAPQGYEQYF. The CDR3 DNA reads TGCAGCGTTGCCCCACAGGGCTACGAGCAGTACTTC.

CDR3 nucleotide sequence: TGTGCCAGCAGTCCCGGACAGGGCTTTAGCACAGATACGCAGTATTTT. It specifies CASSPGQGFSTDTQYF. The J gene is TRBJ2-3, the V gene TRBV5-8, with 8 bases aligning to TRBD1. This CDR3 spans 16 amino acids. CDR1 SGHTS and CDR2 YDEGEE come from the germline V gene. V dropped 5 bases and J dropped 0; count of bases not matched to a gene: 8.

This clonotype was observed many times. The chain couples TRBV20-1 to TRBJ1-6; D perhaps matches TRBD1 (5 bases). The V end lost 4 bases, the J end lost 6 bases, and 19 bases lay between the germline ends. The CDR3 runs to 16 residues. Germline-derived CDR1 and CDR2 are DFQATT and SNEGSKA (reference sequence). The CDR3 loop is CSAIPAGLSFNSPLHF. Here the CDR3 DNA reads TGCAGTGCTATCCCCGCAGGGCTTTCGTTTAATTCACCCCTCCACTTT.

Written as DNA, the CDR3 is TGCAGTGTAGACAGGGCGAGGTACGAGCAGTACTTC. Translated: CSVDRARYEQYF. The chain has TRBV29-1 and TRBJ2-7; TRBD1 matches 7 bases. This CDR3 region has 12 residues. CDR1 and CDR2 from the germline V gene are SQVTM and ANQGSEA.

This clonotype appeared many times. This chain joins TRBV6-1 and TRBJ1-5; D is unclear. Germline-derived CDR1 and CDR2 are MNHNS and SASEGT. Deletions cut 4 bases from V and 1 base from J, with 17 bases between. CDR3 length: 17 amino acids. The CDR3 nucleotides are TGTGCCAGCAGTGTGTATCCGACATCGAGAAGCAATCAGCCCCAGCATTTT. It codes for CASSVYPTSRSNQPQHF.

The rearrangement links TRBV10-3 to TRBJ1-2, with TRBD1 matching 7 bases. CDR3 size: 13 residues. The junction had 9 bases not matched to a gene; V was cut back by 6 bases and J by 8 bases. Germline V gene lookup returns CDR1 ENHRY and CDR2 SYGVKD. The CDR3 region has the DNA TGTGCCATCAGGGAGCGGACAGGTGCAGGCTACACCTTC. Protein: CAIRERTGAGYTF.

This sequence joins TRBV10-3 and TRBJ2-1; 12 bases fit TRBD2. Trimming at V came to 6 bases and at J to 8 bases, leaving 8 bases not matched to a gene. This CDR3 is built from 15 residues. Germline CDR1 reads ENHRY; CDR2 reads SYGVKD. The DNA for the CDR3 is TGTGCCATCAGCACTAGCGGGAGGTCTGCGGATGAGCAGTTCTTC. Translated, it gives CAISTSGRSADEQFF.

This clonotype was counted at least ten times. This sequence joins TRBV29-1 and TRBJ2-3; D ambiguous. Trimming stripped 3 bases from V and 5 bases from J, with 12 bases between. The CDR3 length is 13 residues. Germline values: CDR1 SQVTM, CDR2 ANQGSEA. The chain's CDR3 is CSVDLKREDTQYF. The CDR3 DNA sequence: TGCAGCGTTGATCTCAAGAGAGAAGATACGCAGTATTTT.

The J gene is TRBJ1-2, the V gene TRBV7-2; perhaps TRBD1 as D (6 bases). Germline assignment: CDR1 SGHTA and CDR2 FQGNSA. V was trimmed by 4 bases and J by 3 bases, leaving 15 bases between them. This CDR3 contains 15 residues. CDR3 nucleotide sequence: TGTGCCAGCAGCTATCTGGCAGGGGTAGACTATGGCTACACCTTC. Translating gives CASSYLAGVDYGYTF.